This is a list of T cell receptor beta chains from one sample in a study of CD8+ T cells in alopecia areata. Data came from immunoSEQ multiplex PCR; TCRdb stores just in-frame clones and leaves some out. The sample consists of 250,000 to 350,000 clones, approximately 60% of them appearing once. The sequenced sample was CD4+ T cells sorted from blood, obtained at roughly week 53, from a patient treated with tofacitinib. Source of these receptors: a human donor with alopecia areata. The CDR3 runs from the conserved cysteine through the conserved F or W. A D gene is named only where the DNA matches it firmly. Size is stated for part of the rows, as once, few or many counts, or as a class when the clone is expanded.

NA	TRBV29-1	NA	TRBJ2-1	TGCAGCATACGGTGGTCCCATGAGCAGTTCTTC	CSIRWSHEQFF
few	TRBV2	NA	TRBJ2-1	TGTGCCAGCAGGTCAACAGGGTCGGATGAGCAGTTCTTC	CASRSTGSDEQFF
NA	TRBV30	NA	TRBJ1-5	TGTGCCTGGAGTGGGGGTGTCAATCAGCCCCAGCATTTT	CAWSGGVNQPQHF
few	TRBV2	NA	TRBJ1-5	TGTGCCAGCTTCTCAGGACATATCAATCAGCCCCAGCATTTT	CASFSGHINQPQHF
few	TRBV11-2	NA	TRBJ2-7	TGTGCCAGCAGCTTTGGGGGTTCCTACGAGCAGTACTTC	CASSFGGSYEQYF
NA	TRBV10-3	NA	TRBJ1-5	TGTGCCATCAGTAACGAACAGGGAAATCAGCCCCAGCATTTT	CAISNEQGNQPQHF
NA	TRBV13	NA	TRBJ2-7	TGTGCCAGCAGCCCTAAACAGGGATTTGGGTCCTACGAGCAGTACTTC	CASSPKQGFGSYEQYF
once	TRBV5-1	TRBD1	TRBJ1-5	TGCGCCAGCAGTAGGACAGGGGGCAATCAGCCCCAGCATTTT	CASSRTGGNQPQHF
NA	TRBV18	NA	TRBJ2-7	TGTGCCAGCTCACCGGGTTGGCCGCCAGGGGCTGCCTACGAGCAGTACTTC	CASSPGWPPGAAYEQYF
NA	TRBV7-6	NA	TRBJ1-1	TGTGCCAGCAGCACCCGTTTGGGCACTGAAGCTTTCTTT	CASSTRLGTEAFF
NA	TRBV4-3	NA	TRBJ2-1	TGCGCCAGCAGCCAAGAGGGAGGCTCCTACAATGAGCAGTTCTTC	CASSQEGGSYNEQFF
NA	TRBV7-8	TRBD2	TRBJ2-3	TGTGCCAGCAGCCTCCGACTAGCGGGGGGCCCCGATACGCAGTATTTT	CASSLRLAGGPDTQYF
NA	TRBV15	NA	TRBJ1-4	TGTGCCACCAGCGGAACCGGGATTAATGAAAAACTGTTTTTT	CATSGTGINEKLFF
NA	TRBV7-3	NA	TRBJ1-1	TGTGCCAGCAGCCTCCTGGGAGGAGGGAACACTGAAGCTTTCTTT	CASSLLGGGNTEAFF
NA	TRBV15	NA	TRBJ1-2	TGTGCCACCAGCAGAGAGGCCGGGGCAACCTATGGCTACACCTTC	CATSREAGATYGYTF
NA	TRBV29-1	TRBD1	TRBJ2-5	TGCAGCGTGGCTCCGGGACAGGGAAGAGAGACCCAGTACTTC	CSVAPGQGRETQYF